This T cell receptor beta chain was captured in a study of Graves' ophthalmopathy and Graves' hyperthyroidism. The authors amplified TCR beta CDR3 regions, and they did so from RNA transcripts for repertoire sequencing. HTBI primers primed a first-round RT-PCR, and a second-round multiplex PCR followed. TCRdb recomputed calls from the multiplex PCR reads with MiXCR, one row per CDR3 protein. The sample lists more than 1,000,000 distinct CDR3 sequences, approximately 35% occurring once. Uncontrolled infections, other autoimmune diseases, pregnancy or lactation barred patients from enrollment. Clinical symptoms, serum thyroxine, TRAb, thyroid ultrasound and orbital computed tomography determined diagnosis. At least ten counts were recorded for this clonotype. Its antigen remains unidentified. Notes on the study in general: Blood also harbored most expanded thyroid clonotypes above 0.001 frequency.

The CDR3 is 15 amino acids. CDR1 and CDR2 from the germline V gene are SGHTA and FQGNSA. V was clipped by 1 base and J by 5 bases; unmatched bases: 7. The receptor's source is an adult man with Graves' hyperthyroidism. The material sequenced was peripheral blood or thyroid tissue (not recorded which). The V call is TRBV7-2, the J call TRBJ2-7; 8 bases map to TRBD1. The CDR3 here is CASSLVRTGRHEQYF. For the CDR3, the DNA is TGTGCCAGCAGCTTAGTAAGGACAGGGCGGCACGAGCAGTACTTC.